These 31 T cell receptor beta chains came from one sample sequenced in a study of blood T cells in healthy people across ages. Combining a sample-barcoded 5' primer with a J-beta primer mix, a second PCR ran for about 7 to 11 cycles. TCRdb re-analysed the 5' RACE reads in MiXCR, keeping a single row per CDR3 protein. The sample comprises over 1,200,000 distinct CDR3 sequences, 59% of which are singletons, and 6.5% to 8.5% rests with the top ten. Sequences were obtained from blood. The receptors derive from a young man in good health.

This clonotype has only a few counts. This chain uses TRBV29-1 with TRBJ2-3; 12 bases are a match to TRBD2. The CDR3 has 15 residues. V was clipped by 3 bases and J by 5 bases; unmatched bases: 6. Looked up from germline, CDR1 is SQVTM and CDR2 is ANQGSEA. CDR3 in DNA: TGCAGCGTTGAGGATCTAGCGGGGGGGCGAGATACGCAGTATTTT. This gives the protein CSVEDLAGGRDTQYF.

This clonotype was picked up one time. The chain uses TRBV4-1 and TRBJ2-1; D possibly corresponds to TRBD2 (6 bases). V lost 3 bases, J lost 3 bases, and 15 bases lay in between. CDR1 and CDR2 (germline): MGHRA, YSYEKL. The CDR3 is made up of 16 amino acids. CDR3 in amino acids: CASSQVSGVNYNEQFF. The CDR3 nucleotides are TGCGCCAGCAGCCAGGTATCGGGAGTGAACTACAATGAGCAGTTCTTC.

The chain joins TRBV29-1 to TRBJ2-7; possibly TRBD2 for D (6 bases). The CDR3 spans 13 residues. Per the germline V gene, CDR1 is SQVTM and CDR2 is ANQGSEA. V gave up 7 bases and J gave up 1 base, with 14 bases separating them. This CDR3 reads CSGDGSGSYEQYF. The CDR3 DNA is TGCAGCGGTGATGGTAGCGGTTCCTACGAGCAGTACTTC.

The rearrangement uses TRBV15 and TRBJ2-3; D tentatively fits TRBD1 or TRBD2 (6 bases each). This CDR3 has 15 amino acids. The V end lost 4 bases, the J end lost 6 bases, and 17 bases lay between the germline ends. The germline V gene has CDR1 LNHNV and CDR2 YYDKDF (reference sequence). CDR3 nucleotide sequence: TGTGCCACCAGCACGCCTTGGGGGGCCCCGGATACGCAGTATTTT. Encoded protein: CATSTPWGAPDTQYF. Together with reference TRBV15 and TRBJ2-3, the CDR3 gives the full variable domain: DAMVIQNPRYQVTQFGKPVTLSCSQTLNHNVMYWYQQKSSQAPKLLFHYYDKDFNNEADTPDNFQSRRPNTSFCFLDIRSPGLGDTAMYLCATSTPWGAPDTQYFGPGTRLTVL.

This clonotype appeared once. This chain connects TRBV4-3 to TRBJ1-1, with no clear D. V lost 0 bases and J lost 6, with 8 bases in between. This CDR3 is built from 13 residues. Germline CDR1 is LGHNA and CDR2 is YSLEER. As DNA, the CDR3 is TGCGCCAGCAGCCAAGATAGCCTGGCTGAAGCTTTCTTT. This translates into CASSQDSLAEAFF.

The rearrangement joins TRBV10-3 to TRBJ1-1; D remains unclear. The CDR3 has 12 amino acids. Between the trimmed V and J ends, which lost 0 bases and 7 bases, there was a span of 6 bases. Per the germline V gene, CDR1 is ENHRY and CDR2 is SYGVKD. CDR3 loop: CAISESTREAFF. DNA of the CDR3: TGTGCCATCAGTGAGTCGACTCGTGAAGCTTTCTTT.

The rearrangement joins TRBV5-5 to TRBJ2-7; 9 bases fit TRBD1. Germline V gene lookup returns CDR1 SGHKS and CDR2 YYEKEE (reference sequence). The length of the CDR3 is 16 residues. V was clipped by 3 bases and J by 4 bases; unmatched bases: 11. The CDR3 coding sequence is TGTGCCAGCAGCTACCTGGCCTCCGGGACAGGGTACGAGCAGTACTTC. Its protein is CASSYLASGTGYEQYF. Full variable domain (missing parts from reference TRBV5-5 and TRBJ2-7): DAGVTQSPTHLIKTRGQQVTLRCSPISGHKSVSWYQQVLGQGPQFIFQYYEKEERGRGNFPDRFSARQFPNYSSELNVNALLLGDSALYLCASSYLASGTGYEQYFGPGTRLTVT.

V is TRBV29-1 and J is TRBJ1-5; D is uncertain. The CDR3 runs 14 residues. Germline CDR1 is SQVTM and CDR2 is ANQGSEA. V gave up 4 bases and J gave up 7 bases, with 17 bases separating them. As DNA, the CDR3 is TGCAGCGTTGGTAACGCAGGCTTTGGGCAGCCCCAGCATTTT. Its protein product is CSVGNAGFGQPQHF.

This clonotype was seen more than once but under ten times. The J gene is TRBJ2-7, the V gene TRBV29-1, with D perhaps matching TRBD1 (5 bases). Germline V CDR1 and CDR2: SQVTM, ANQGSEA. The CDR3 contains 12 residues. V lost 8 bases, J lost 3 bases, and 14 bases lay in between. The CDR3 DNA reads as TGCAGCATAGGAGACGACAGCTACGAGCAGTACTTC. This sequence encodes CSIGDDSYEQYF.

A few counts support this clonotype. The V call is TRBV4-1, the J call TRBJ2-7; D possibly corresponds to TRBD2 (6 bases). Germline lookup yields CDR1 MGHRA and CDR2 YSYEKL. V lost 0 bases to trimming and J lost 6 bases, with 9 bases between them. The CDR3 sequence is 13 residues long. DNA of the CDR3: TGCGCCAGCAGCCAAGAGGAGGGCGGCGAGCAGTACTTC. Its protein product is CASSQEEGGEQYF.

DNA for the CDR3: TGTGCCAGCAGCTTAGTAGGGGGGGACGCATCCTACGAGCAGTACTTC. This codes for CASSLVGGDASYEQYF. The gene calls are TRBV7-9 and TRBJ2-4, with D possibly TRBD2 on 7 matching bases. The DNA matches TRBJ2-7 better at its end, which makes the J call doubtful. The CDR3 consists of 16 residues. Per the germline V gene, CDR1 is SEHNR and CDR2 is FQNEAQ (reference sequence).

The chain links TRBV4-2 to TRBJ2-5, with 7 positions matching TRBD1. CDR3 length: 15 amino acids. Germline CDR1 is LGHNA and CDR2 is YNFKEQ. V lost 2 bases to trimming and J lost 4 bases; unmatched junction nucleotides: 7. DNA of the CDR3: TGTGCCAGCAGCCAAAACCCAGGGGGAACAGAGACCCAGTACTTC. Translation: CASSQNPGGTETQYF.

This clonotype was seen only a few times. J is TRBJ2-7 and V is TRBV5-1; TRBD1 aligns across 9 bases. This CDR3 has 13 residues. Germline V CDR1 and CDR2: SGHRS, YFSETQ. Unmatched junction bases numbered 7, after V lost 6 bases and J lost 6 bases. The CDR3 sequence: CASNPGQGFEQYF. As DNA, the CDR3 is TGCGCCAGCAACCCGGGACAGGGCTTCGAGCAGTACTTC.

CDR3: CSAPAQGLPYEQYF. The CDR3 coding sequence is TGCAGTGCTCCCGCTCAGGGACTCCCCTACGAGCAGTACTTC. This chain uses TRBV20-1 with TRBJ2-7; a weak D match, TRBD2 (6 bases). This CDR3 has 14 amino acids. Germline lookup yields CDR1 DFQATT and CDR2 SNEGSKA (reference sequence). The V end lost 5 bases, the J end lost 2 bases, and 16 bases lay between the germline ends.

This chain connects TRBV12-3 or TRBV12-4 to TRBJ2-5; D perhaps matches TRBD2 (7 bases). CDR3 length equals 19 residues. The V end lost 6 bases, the J end lost 0 bases, and 26 bases lay between the germline ends. The CDR3 reads CASSQLQGGVPPHQETQYF. The DNA of the CDR3 is TGTGCCAGCAGCCAACTACAGGGAGGGGTACCACCACACCAAGAGACCCAGTACTTC.

This clonotype occurred many times. The chain is built from TRBV5-1 and TRBJ2-2, with TRBD2 as a possible D gene (6 bases). The CDR3 consists of 14 residues. V lost 0 bases, J lost 5 bases, and 8 bases lay in between. The V gene's germline CDR1 is SGHRS and CDR2 YFSETQ. For the CDR3, the DNA is TGCGCCAGCAGCTTGGTTGCGGGGACCGGGGAGCTGTTTTTT. Amino acid sequence: CASSLVAGTGELFF.

This clonotype has a handful of counts. This sequence joins TRBV12-5 and TRBJ2-7; perhaps TRBD1 as D (6 bases). Gene TRBJ2-5 matches the end of the DNA better, so the J call may be wrong. CDR3 length: 13 amino acids. Germline V gives CDR1 LGHNT, CDR2 FRNRAP. CDR3 in DNA: TGTGCTAGTGGTGCCTCAGGGGAAGAGACCCAGTACTTC. Translating gives CASGASGEETQYF.

The chain uses TRBV3-1 and TRBJ2-6; 7 nucleotides align to TRBD2. Losses at the gene ends were 4 bases for V and 0 bases for J; bases not matched to a gene: 9. The CDR3 spans 18 residues. Germline V lookup: CDR1 LGHDT, CDR2 YNNKEL (reference sequence). CDR3 nucleotide sequence: TGTGCCAGCAGCCCCCGACCGGGACTATACTCTGGGGCCAACGTCCTGACTTTC. Amino acids: CASSPRPGLYSGANVLTF.

The chain has TRBV4-2 and TRBJ1-1; the match to TRBD1 covers 9 bases. Trimming cost V 4 bases and J 0 bases; bases outside gene matches: 3. The germline V gene encodes CDR1 LGHNA and CDR2 YNFKEQ. The CDR3 totals 15 residues. This chain's CDR3 is CASSLQGALNTEAFF. CDR3 coding DNA: TGTGCCAGCAGCCTACAGGGGGCATTGAACACTGAAGCTTTCTTT.

The chain couples TRBV20-1 to TRBJ2-5, with TRBD1 matching 9 bases. The CDR3 consists of 15 residues. The V gene end was trimmed by 0 bases and the J gene end by 11 bases; junction bases not matched to a gene: 13. Germline V gene lookup returns CDR1 DFQATT and CDR2 SNEGSKA (reference sequence). As DNA, the CDR3 is TGCAGTGCTAGAGATCCCGCACAGGGGGCGCGAGAGCAGTACTTC. As protein: CSARDPAQGAREQYF.

The chain has TRBV10-3 and TRBJ2-4; D perhaps matches TRBD2 (5 bases). Germline CDR1 ENHRY, CDR2 SYGVKD. CDR3 length: 13 amino acids. V lost 7 bases and J lost 13, with 20 bases in between. The CDR3 DNA sequence: TGTGCCATCACCTTCGAGGCAGTGGGAGAGCAGTACTTC. It specifies CAITFEAVGEQYF.

Concerning this clonotype: Mismatch with germline at one junction end may stem from a read error. The V and J genes are TRBV29-1 and TRBJ2-5; 10 bases match TRBD2. This CDR3 has 18 amino acids. Germline V lookup: CDR1 SQVTM, CDR2 ANQGSEA. CDR3 residues: CSVAGGLAPWGDQETLYF. CDR3 bases: TGCAGCGTCGCGGGGGGACTAGCGCCCTGGGGCGACCAAGAGACCCTGTACTTC. Using reference TRBV29-1 and TRBJ2-5 for the parts outside the CDR3, the full variable domain is SAVISQKPSRDICQRGTSLTIQCQVDSQVTMMFWYRQQPGQSLTLIATANQGSEATYESGFVIDKFPISRPNLTFSTLTVSNMSPEDSSIYLCSVAGGLAPWGDQETLYFGPGTRLLVL.

The chain is built from TRBV4-2 and TRBJ2-5, with D uncertain. The CDR3 runs 16 residues. V was trimmed by 1 base and J by 2 bases, leaving 14 bases between them. Germline CDR1 is LGHNA and CDR2 is YNFKEQ. CDR3 sequence (DNA): TGTGCCAGCAGCCAAGGTCTGATCGATGTTCAAGAGACCCAGTACTTC. It translates to CASSQGLIDVQETQYF.

V usage is TRBV20-1 and J usage is TRBJ2-1; D not resolved. Trimming left V 3 bases short and J 6 bases short, with 6 bases between. Germline CDR1 reads DFQATT; CDR2 reads SNEGSKA (reference sequence). CDR3 length equals 11 residues. CDR3 in DNA: TGCAGTGCTAGTCTACGCAATGAGCAGTTCTTC. Residues: CSASLRNEQFF.

The chain employs TRBV5-1 and TRBJ2-7; 8 bases match TRBD2. Trimming removed 7 bases from V and 1 base from J; junction bases left unmatched: 7. CDR1 SGHRS and CDR2 YFSETQ come from the germline V gene. The CDR3 sequence is 14 residues long. CDR3 DNA: TGCGCCAGCGGCGGGGGGCTCCAGTCCTACGAGCAGTACTTC. Translated, it gives CASGGGLQSYEQYF.

The rearrangement uses TRBV27 and TRBJ2-3; possibly TRBD1 for D (5 bases). The CDR3 is 15 residues long. Germline V gene data show CDR1 as MNHEY and CDR2 as SMNVEV (reference sequence). Trimming left V 1 base short and J 0 bases short, with 8 bases between. The chain's CDR3 is CASSLWTTSTDTQYF. The CDR3 coding sequence is TGTGCCAGCAGTTTATGGACAACTAGCACAGATACGCAGTATTTT.

This clonotype was counted once. Compared with germline, one end of the junction differs, possibly owing to a read error. The rearrangement links TRBV10-3 to TRBJ2-2; D may be TRBD1 (6 bases). This CDR3 region has 17 residues. Germline V gene data show CDR1 as ENHRY and CDR2 as SYGVKD. The CDR3 nucleotides are TGTGCCATCGGTGAGTCGACAGGACGAGCGTACACCGGGGAGCTGTTTTTT. Its protein product is CAIGESTGRAYTGELFF.

This clonotype was seen a handful of times. The chain is built from TRBV7-2 and TRBJ2-1; no reliable D call. Germline CDR1 and CDR2: SGHTA and FQGNSA. Trimming cost V 5 bases and J 5 bases, with 10 bases left between them. The CDR3 consists of 13 residues. As DNA, the CDR3 is TGTGCCAGCAGCGTAGGGAATAACAATGAGCAGTTCTTC. The encoded protein is CASSVGNNNEQFF.

The chain has TRBV20-1 and TRBJ2-7; 10 positions match TRBD2. Germline V gene sequence: CDR1 DFQATT, CDR2 SNEGSKA (reference sequence). CDR3 length equals 14 residues. J was trimmed by 3 bases and V by 3 bases; bases with no gene match: 5. CDR3 DNA: TGCAGTGCTAGTTCGGCTAGCGGGGGCTACGAGCAGTACTTC. Amino acids: CSASSASGGYEQYF.

This clonotype came up many times. The chain has TRBV6-5 and TRBJ1-5; D is unresolved. Per the germline V gene, CDR1 is MNHEY and CDR2 is SVGAGI. Trimming left V 6 bases short and J 2 bases short, with 8 bases between. This CDR3 is 13 amino acids long. CDR3 nucleotides: TGTGCCAGCAGCCCTCGGGGCAATCAGCCCCAGCATTTT. Translation gives CASSPRGNQPQHF.

V usage is TRBV18 and J usage is TRBJ2-1, with 9 positions matching TRBD2. CDR3 length: 15 amino acids. CDR1 is KGHSH and CDR2 is LQKENI in the germline V gene. V shed 3 bases, J shed 7 bases, and the junction held 7 bases outside the gene matches. The CDR3 DNA reads as TGTGCCAGCTCACCGACTTCTAGCGGGGCGAATGAGCAGTTCTTC. As protein: CASSPTSSGANEQFF.